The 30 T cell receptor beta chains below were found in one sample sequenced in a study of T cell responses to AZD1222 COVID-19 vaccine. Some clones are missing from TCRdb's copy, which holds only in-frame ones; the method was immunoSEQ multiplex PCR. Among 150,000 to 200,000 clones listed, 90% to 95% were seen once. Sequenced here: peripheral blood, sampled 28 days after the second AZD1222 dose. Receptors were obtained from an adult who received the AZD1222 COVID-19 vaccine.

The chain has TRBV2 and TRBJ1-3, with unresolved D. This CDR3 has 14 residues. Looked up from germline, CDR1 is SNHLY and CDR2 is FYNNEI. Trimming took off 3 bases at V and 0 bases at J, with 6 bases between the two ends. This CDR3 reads CASSDHSSGNTIYF. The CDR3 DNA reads TGTGCCAGCAGTGATCACAGCTCTGGAAACACCATATATTTT.

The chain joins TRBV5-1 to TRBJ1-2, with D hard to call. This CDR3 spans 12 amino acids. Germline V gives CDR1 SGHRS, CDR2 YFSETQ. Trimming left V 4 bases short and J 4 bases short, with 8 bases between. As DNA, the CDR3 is TGCGCCAGCAGCAATACGAGCTATGGCTACACCTTC. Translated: CASSNTSYGYTF.

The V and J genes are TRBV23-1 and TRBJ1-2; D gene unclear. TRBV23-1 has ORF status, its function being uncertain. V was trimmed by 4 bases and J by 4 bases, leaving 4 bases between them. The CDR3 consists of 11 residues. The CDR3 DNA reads TGCGCCAGCAGTCGCGGCTATGGCTACACCTTC. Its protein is CASSRGYGYTF.

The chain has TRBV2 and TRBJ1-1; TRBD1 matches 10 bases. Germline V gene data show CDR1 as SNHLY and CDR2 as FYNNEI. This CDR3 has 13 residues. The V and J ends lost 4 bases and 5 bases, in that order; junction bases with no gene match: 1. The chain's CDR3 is CASSAGQGTEAFF. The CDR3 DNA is TGTGCCAGCAGTGCGGGACAGGGGACTGAAGCTTTCTTT.

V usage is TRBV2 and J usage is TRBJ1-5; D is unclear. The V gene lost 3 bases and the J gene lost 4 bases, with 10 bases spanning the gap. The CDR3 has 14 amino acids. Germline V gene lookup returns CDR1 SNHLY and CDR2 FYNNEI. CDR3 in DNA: TGTGCCAGCAGTGACCTACGGGGTAATCAGCCCCAGCATTTT. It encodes CASSDLRGNQPQHF.

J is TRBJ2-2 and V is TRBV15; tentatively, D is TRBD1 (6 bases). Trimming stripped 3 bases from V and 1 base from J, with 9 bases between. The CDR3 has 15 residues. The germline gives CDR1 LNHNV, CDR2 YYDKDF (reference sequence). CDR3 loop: CATSRWTENTGELFF. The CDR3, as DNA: TGTGCCACCAGCAGGTGGACAGAGAACACCGGGGAGCTGTTTTTT. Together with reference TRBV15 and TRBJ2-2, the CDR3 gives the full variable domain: DAMVIQNPRYQVTQFGKPVTLSCSQTLNHNVMYWYQQKSSQAPKLLFHYYDKDFNNEADTPDNFQSRRPNTSFCFLDIRSPGLGDTAMYLCATSRWTENTGELFFGEGSRLTVL.

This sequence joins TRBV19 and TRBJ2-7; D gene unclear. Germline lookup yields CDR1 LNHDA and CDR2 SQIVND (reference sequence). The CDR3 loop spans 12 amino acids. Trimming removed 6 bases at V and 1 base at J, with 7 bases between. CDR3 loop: CASSDGSYEQYF. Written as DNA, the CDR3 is TGTGCCAGTAGCGACGGATCCTACGAGCAGTACTTC.

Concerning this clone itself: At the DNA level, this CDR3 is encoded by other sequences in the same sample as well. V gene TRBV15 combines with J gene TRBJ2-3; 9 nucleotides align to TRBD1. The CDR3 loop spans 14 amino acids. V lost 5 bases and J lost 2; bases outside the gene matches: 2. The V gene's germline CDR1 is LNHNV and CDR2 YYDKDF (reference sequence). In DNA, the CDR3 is TGTGCCACCAGCCGGGACAGGGCCACAGATACGCAGTATTTT. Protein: CATSRDRATDTQYF.

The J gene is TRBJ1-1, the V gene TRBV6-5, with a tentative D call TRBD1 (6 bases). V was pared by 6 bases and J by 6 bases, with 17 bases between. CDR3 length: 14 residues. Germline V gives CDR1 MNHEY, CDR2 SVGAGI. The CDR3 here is CASRPQGPLPEAFF. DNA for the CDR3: TGTGCCAGCAGGCCACAGGGTCCACTCCCTGAAGCTTTCTTT.

CDR3 nucleotide sequence: TGTGCCAGCAGTTTGAGCGGGACGGGCTCCTACGAGCAGTACTTC. Translation gives CASSLSGTGSYEQYF. The V and J genes are TRBV28 and TRBJ2-7; 7 bases agree with TRBD2. CDR3 size: 15 residues. Looked up from germline, CDR1 is MDHEN and CDR2 is SYDVKM. J gave up 0 bases and V 3 bases, and 5 bases lay outside the gene matches. Supplemented by reference TRBV28 and TRBJ2-7, the full variable domain reads DVKVTQSSRYLVKRTGEKVFLECVQDMDHENMFWYRQDPGLGLRLIYFSYDVKMKEKGDIPEGYSVSREKKERFSLILESASTNQTSMYLCASSLSGTGSYEQYFGPGTRLTVT.

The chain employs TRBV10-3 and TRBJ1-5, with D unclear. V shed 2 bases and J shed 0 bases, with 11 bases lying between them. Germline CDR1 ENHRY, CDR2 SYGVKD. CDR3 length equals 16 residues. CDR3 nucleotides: TGTGCCATCAGTGAGCTGGGCGGAGATAGCAATCAGCCCCAGCATTTT. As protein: CAISELGGDSNQPQHF.

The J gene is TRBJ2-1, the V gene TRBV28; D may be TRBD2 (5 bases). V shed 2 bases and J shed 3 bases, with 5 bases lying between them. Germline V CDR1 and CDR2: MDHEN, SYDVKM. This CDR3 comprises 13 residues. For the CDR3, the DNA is TGTGCCAGCAGTTTAGCGGGCTACAATGAGCAGTTCTTC. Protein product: CASSLAGYNEQFF.

The CDR3 here is CASARDKRTSGIYEQYF. DNA of the CDR3: TGTGCCAGCGCCCGGGACAAACGGACTAGCGGGATCTACGAGCAGTACTTC. The chain joins TRBV2 to TRBJ2-7, with 12 bases fitting TRBD2. This CDR3 comprises 17 residues. Germline V lookup: CDR1 SNHLY, CDR2 FYNNEI. The ends lost 8 bases at V and 3 bases at J; junction bases unmatched: 14.

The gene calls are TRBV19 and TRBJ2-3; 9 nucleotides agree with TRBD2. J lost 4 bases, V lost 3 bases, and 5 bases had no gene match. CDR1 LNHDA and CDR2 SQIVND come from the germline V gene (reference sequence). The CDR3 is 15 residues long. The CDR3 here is CASSIQAGGADTQYF. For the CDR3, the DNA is TGTGCCAGTAGTATTCAGGCGGGAGGGGCAGATACGCAGTATTTT.

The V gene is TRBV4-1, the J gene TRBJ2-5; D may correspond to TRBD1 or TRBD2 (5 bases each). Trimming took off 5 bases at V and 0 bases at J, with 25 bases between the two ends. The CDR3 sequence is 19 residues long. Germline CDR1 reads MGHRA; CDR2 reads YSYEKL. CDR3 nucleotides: TGCGCCAGCAGCTACGGGACGTTTGCGACGGGTAAAAACCAAGAGACCCAGTACTTC. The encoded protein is CASSYGTFATGKNQETQYF.

CDR3 protein: CASSRGDRGAKNIQYF. The DNA of the CDR3 is TGTGCCAGCAGCCGCGGGGACAGGGGAGCCAAAAACATTCAGTACTTC. The rearrangement links TRBV7-9 to TRBJ2-4; 10 bases are a match to TRBD1. The CDR3 loop spans 16 amino acids. From germline, CDR1 is SEHNR and CDR2 FQNEAQ (reference sequence). J was trimmed by 0 bases and V by 5 bases; bases with no gene match: 4.

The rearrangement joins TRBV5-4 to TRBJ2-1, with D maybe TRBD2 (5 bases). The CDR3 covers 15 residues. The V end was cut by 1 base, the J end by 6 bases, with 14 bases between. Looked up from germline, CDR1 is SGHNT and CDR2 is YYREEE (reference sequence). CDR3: CASSLSLAAGNEQFF. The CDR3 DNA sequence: TGTGCCAGCAGCTTGTCCCTAGCAGCAGGCAATGAGCAGTTCTTC. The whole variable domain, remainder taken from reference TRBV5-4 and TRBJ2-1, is ETGVTQSPTHLIKTRGQQVTLRCSSQSGHNTVSWYQQALGQGPQFIFQYYREEENGRGNFPPRFSGLQFPNYSSELNVNALELDDSALYLCASSLSLAAGNEQFFGPGTRLTVL.

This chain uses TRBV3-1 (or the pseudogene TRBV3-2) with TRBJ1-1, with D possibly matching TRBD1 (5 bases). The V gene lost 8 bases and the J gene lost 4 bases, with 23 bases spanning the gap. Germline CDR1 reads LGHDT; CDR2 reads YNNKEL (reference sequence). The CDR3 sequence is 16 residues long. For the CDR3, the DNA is TGTGCCAGCCGACGGCGAAAGGGGCCCCCGGGCACTGAAGCTTTCTTT. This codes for CASRRRKGPPGTEAFF.

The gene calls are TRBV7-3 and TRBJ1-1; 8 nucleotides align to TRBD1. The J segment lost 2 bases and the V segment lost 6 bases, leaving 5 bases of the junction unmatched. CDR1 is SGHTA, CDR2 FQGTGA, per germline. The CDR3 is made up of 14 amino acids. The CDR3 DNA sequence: TGTGCCAGCAGTCCAGGGGGCTCTAACACTGAAGCTTTCTTT. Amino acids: CASSPGGSNTEAFF.

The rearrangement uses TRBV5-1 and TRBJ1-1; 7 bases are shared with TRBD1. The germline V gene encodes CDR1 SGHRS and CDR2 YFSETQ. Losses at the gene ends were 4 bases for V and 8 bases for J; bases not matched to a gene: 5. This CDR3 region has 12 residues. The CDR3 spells CASSVLQGEAFF. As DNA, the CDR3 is TGCGCCAGCAGCGTATTACAGGGGGAAGCTTTCTTT. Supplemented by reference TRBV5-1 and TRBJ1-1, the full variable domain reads KAGVTQTPRYLIKTRGQQVTLSCSPISGHRSVSWYQQTPGQGLQFLFEYFSETQRNKGNFPGRFSGRQFSNSRSEMNVSTLELGDSALYLCASSVLQGEAFFGQGTRLTVV.

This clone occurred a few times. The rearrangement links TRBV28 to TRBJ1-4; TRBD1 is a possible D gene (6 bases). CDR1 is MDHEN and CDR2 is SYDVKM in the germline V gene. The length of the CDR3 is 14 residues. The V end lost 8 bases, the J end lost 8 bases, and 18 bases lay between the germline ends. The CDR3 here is CASLGARGGEKLFF. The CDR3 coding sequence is TGTGCCAGCCTAGGGGCCAGGGGCGGAGAAAAACTGTTTTTT.

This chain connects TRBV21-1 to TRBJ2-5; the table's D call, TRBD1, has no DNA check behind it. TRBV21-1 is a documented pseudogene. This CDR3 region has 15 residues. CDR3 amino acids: CASSCPGTGQETQYF. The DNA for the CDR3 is TGTGCCAGCAGCTGTCCCGGGACAGGCCAAGAGACCCAGTACTTC.

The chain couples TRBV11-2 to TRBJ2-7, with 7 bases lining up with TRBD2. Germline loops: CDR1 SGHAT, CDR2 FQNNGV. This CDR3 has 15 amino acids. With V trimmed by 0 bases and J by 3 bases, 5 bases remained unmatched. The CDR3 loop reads CASSLDRTRYYEQYF. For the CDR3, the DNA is TGTGCCAGCAGCTTAGACAGGACTAGATACTACGAGCAGTACTTC.

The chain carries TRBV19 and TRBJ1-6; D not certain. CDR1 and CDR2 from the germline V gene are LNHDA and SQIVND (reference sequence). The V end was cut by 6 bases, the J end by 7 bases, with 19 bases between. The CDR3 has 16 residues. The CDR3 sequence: CASRPRTDAHNSPLHF. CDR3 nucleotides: TGTGCCAGTAGGCCGAGGACGGATGCCCACAATTCACCCCTCCACTTT.

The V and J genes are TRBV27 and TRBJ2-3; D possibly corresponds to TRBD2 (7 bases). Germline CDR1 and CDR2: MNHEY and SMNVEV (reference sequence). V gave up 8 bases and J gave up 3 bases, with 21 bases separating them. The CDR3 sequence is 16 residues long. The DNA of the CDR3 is TGTGCCAGCCTTCCGGGGGGCGCCTGGGTGACAGATACGCAGTATTTT. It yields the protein CASLPGGAWVTDTQYF.

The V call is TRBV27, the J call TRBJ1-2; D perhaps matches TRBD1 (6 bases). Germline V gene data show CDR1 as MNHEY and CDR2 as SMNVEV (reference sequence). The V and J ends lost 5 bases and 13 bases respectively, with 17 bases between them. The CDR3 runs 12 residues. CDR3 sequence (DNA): TGTGCCAGCAGTCACAATAACAGGGACCGCACCTTC. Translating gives CASSHNNRDRTF.

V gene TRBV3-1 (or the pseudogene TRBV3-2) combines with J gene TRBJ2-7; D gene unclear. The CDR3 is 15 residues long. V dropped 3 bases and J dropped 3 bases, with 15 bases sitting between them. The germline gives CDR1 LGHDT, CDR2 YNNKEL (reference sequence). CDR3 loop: CASSHSGRQDYEQYF. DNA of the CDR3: TGTGCCAGCAGCCATTCTGGTCGCCAAGACTACGAGCAGTACTTC.

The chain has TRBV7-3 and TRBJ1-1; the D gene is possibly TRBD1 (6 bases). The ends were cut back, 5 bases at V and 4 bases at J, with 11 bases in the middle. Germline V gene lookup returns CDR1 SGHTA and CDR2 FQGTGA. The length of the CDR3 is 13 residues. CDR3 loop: CASSEQGSTEAFF. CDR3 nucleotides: TGTGCCAGCAGCGAACAGGGTAGCACTGAAGCTTTCTTT.

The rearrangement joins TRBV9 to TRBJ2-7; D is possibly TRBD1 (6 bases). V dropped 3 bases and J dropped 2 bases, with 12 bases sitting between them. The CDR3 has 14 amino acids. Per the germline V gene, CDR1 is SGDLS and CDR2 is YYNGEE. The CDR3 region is CASSGRDTAYEQYF. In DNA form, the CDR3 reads TGTGCCAGCAGCGGCCGGGACACTGCCTACGAGCAGTACTTC.

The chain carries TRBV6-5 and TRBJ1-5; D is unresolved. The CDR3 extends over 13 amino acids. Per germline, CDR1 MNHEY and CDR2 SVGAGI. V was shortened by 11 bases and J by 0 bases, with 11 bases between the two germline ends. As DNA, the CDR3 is TGTGCCGGTTGCACGAATAGCAATCAGCCCCAGCATTTT. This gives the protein CAGCTNSNQPQHF.